One sample yielded the 31 T cell receptor beta chains listed below, sequenced in a study of T cell responses to AZD1222 COVID-19 vaccine. This table comes from immunoSEQ multiplex PCR, and its TCRdb copy is limited to in-frame clones, with some not included. The table shows under 200,000 clones, with about nine tenths occurring only once. The starting material was peripheral blood, obtained on day 0 of AZD1222 vaccination. These receptors were collected from an adult in good health.

In this sample, this clone turned up once. The gene calls are TRBV6-5 and TRBJ1-5; D call uncertain. This CDR3 is built from 12 residues. Trimming cost V 4 bases and J 3 bases, with 4 bases left between them. CDR1 and CDR2 from the germline V gene are MNHEY and SVGAGI. The CDR3, as DNA: TGTGCCAGCAGTTCTACCAATCAGCCCCAGCATTTT. Amino acids: CASSSTNQPQHF.

V and J are TRBV9 and TRBJ1-4; D remains unclear. V was pared by 3 bases and J by 5 bases, with 11 bases between. Germline assignment: CDR1 SGDLS and CDR2 YYNGEE. This CDR3 has 14 amino acids. The CDR3 loop reads CASSADNANEKLFF. The CDR3 DNA is TGTGCCAGCAGCGCAGACAATGCCAATGAAAAACTGTTTTTT.

This clone has a single count. The J gene is TRBJ1-2, the V gene TRBV19; D not resolved. The CDR3 has 16 amino acids. Germline V gives CDR1 LNHDA, CDR2 SQIVND (reference sequence). The V and J ends lost 7 bases and 7 bases respectively, with 25 bases between them. The CDR3 DNA is TGTGCCAGTACCCCCCTCGGGCCTTTTAGCTTTTCTGGCTACACCTTC. Its translation: CASTPLGPFSFSGYTF. The full variable domain, rest sourced from reference TRBV19 and TRBJ1-2, is DGGITQSPKYLFRKEGQNVTLSCEQNLNHDAMYWYRQDPGQGLRLIYYSQIVNDFQKGDIAEGYSVSREKKESFPLTVTSAQKNPTAFYLCASTPLGPFSFSGYTFGSGTRLTVV.

The table lists this clone with a count of one. The chain's CDR3 is CASSYLDRGNSGTQYF. In nucleotides, the CDR3 is TGTGCCAGCAGTTATTTGGACAGGGGAAATTCGGGGACCCAGTACTTC. The V call is TRBV6-5, the J call TRBJ2-5; 9 positions match TRBD1. The germline CDR1 and CDR2 sequences are MNHEY and SVGAGI. Trimming at V came to 3 bases and at J to 7 bases, leaving 12 bases not matched to a gene. There are 16 residues in the CDR3.

This clone was found once. The V call is TRBV6-2 or TRBV6-3, the J call TRBJ2-7, with TRBD2 matching 7 bases. V lost 4 bases and J lost 6; bases outside the gene matches: 9. The CDR3 contains 14 residues. From germline, CDR1 is MNHEY and CDR2 SVGEGT. CDR3 in amino acids: CASSSSGATSEQYF. CDR3 nucleotides: TGTGCCAGCAGTTCCAGCGGGGCAACATCCGAGCAGTACTTC.

This chain uses TRBV6-2 or TRBV6-3 with TRBJ2-7, with D possibly being TRBD2 (5 bases). In germline, CDR1 is MNHEY, CDR2 SVGEGT. The CDR3 runs 13 residues. Trimming shortened V by 5 bases and J by 3 bases, and 11 bases separated the two germline ends. DNA for the CDR3: TGTGCCAGCAGTATGAGGGCCAACTACGAGCAGTACTTC. This codes for CASSMRANYEQYF.

The chain combines TRBV30 with TRBJ1-3; D is unclear. The CDR3 consists of 16 residues. With 3 bases removed from V and 2 bases from J, the gap between germline ends came to 17 bases. Germline-derived CDR1 and CDR2 are GTSNPN and SVGIG (reference sequence). CDR3 amino acids: CAWSLAGPRTGNTIYF. The DNA for the CDR3 is TGTGCCTGGAGCCTCGCTGGACCACGAACTGGAAACACCATATATTTT.

The chain carries TRBV27 and TRBJ2-5; D may be TRBD1 or TRBD2 (5 bases each). The CDR3 extends over 15 amino acids. The germline CDR1 and CDR2 sequences are MNHEY and SMNVEV (reference sequence). V was cut by 4 bases and J by 5 bases, with 17 bases left in between. This chain's CDR3 is CASSSQDRGEETQYF. In DNA form, the CDR3 reads TGTGCCAGCAGTTCACAGGACCGGGGAGAGGAGACCCAGTACTTC.

The chain is built from TRBV15 and TRBJ2-7; perhaps TRBD2 as D (6 bases). V shed 4 bases and J shed 2 bases, with 12 bases lying between them. CDR3 length equals 14 residues. In germline, CDR1 is LNHNV, CDR2 YYDKDF (reference sequence). CDR3 protein: CATSMGWGAYEQYF. The DNA for the CDR3 is TGTGCCACCAGCATGGGGTGGGGGGCCTACGAGCAGTACTTC.

This rearrangement joins TRBV18 to TRBJ2-5; 9 positions match TRBD1. CDR3 length: 15 amino acids. The ends lost 5 bases at V and 6 bases at J; junction bases unmatched: 10. The germline V gene encodes CDR1 KGHSH and CDR2 LQKENI. The CDR3 sequence: CASSVSGTGLQTQYF. The CDR3 region has the DNA TGTGCCAGCTCAGTATCCGGGACAGGGCTACAGACCCAGTACTTC.

This chain joins TRBV30 and TRBJ1-6; weak D call: TRBD1 (6 bases). The CDR3 covers 16 residues. The V gene lost 2 bases and the J gene lost 5 bases, with 16 bases spanning the gap. Per the germline V gene, CDR1 is GTSNPN and CDR2 is SVGIG (reference sequence). The CDR3 reads CAWSTPRGWDNSPLHF. CDR3 sequence (DNA): TGTGCCTGGAGTACGCCCAGGGGTTGGGATAATTCACCCCTCCACTTT.

This chain uses TRBV4-2 with TRBJ1-5, with D unclear. V dropped 0 bases and J dropped 3 bases, with 12 bases sitting between them. CDR3 size: 16 residues. CDR1 and CDR2 (germline): LGHNA, YNFKEQ. The CDR3 region has the DNA TGTGCCAGCAGCCAAGAACAATGGCAGTCCAATCAGCCCCAGCATTTT. This codes for CASSQEQWQSNQPQHF.

This clone was seen only a few times. V usage is TRBV27 and J usage is TRBJ1-6; no clear D gene. Germline CDR1 and CDR2: MNHEY and SMNVEV (reference sequence). The V gene lost 8 bases and the J gene lost 9 bases, with 14 bases spanning the gap. The CDR3 is 13 residues long. The CDR3 bases are TGTGCCAGCGCGATACGTCCGAGTTCACCCCTCCACTTT. Translation gives CASAIRPSSPLHF.

The genes are TRBV5-3 and TRBJ1-4; D not certain. TRBV5-3 is classed as an ORF, of uncertain function. CDR3 length: 16 amino acids. Trimming left V 3 bases short and J 0 bases short, with 12 bases between. The CDR3, as DNA: TGTGCCAGAAGCTGCTTTCCTTTATCAACTAATGAAAAACTGTTTTTT. Translating it yields CARSCFPLSTNEKLFF.

V and J are TRBV24-1 and TRBJ1-5, with no clear D. Germline CDR1 KGHDR, CDR2 SFDVKD. V lost 9 bases and J lost 4, with 18 bases in between. This CDR3 spans 15 amino acids. This chain's CDR3 is CATSKGRGANQPQHF. The CDR3 DNA reads as TGTGCCACCTCCAAGGGCCGGGGTGCAAATCAGCCCCAGCATTTT.

V gene TRBV18 combines with J gene TRBJ1-4; 9 bases agree with TRBD1. V lost 2 bases and J lost 8; bases outside the gene matches: 9. In germline, CDR1 is KGHSH, CDR2 LQKENI. This CDR3 spans 16 amino acids. CDR3 protein: CASSPNLGTGSEKLFF. The CDR3 DNA sequence: TGTGCCAGCTCACCAAATCTCGGGACAGGGAGCGAAAAACTGTTTTTT.

V and J are TRBV9 and TRBJ2-2; D unresolved. Germline V lookup: CDR1 SGDLS, CDR2 YYNGEE. Trimming stripped 4 bases from V and 5 bases from J, with 6 bases between. The length of the CDR3 is 12 residues. The DNA for the CDR3 is TGTGCCAGCAGCCCCTTAACCGGGGAGCTGTTTTTT. Protein: CASSPLTGELFF. The full variable domain, completed using reference TRBV9 and TRBJ2-2, is DSGVTQTPKHLITATGQRVTLRCSPRSGDLSVYWYQQSLDQGLQFLIQYYNGEERAKGNILERFSAQQFPDLHSELNLSSLELGDSALYFCASSPLTGELFFGEGSRLTVL.

There are a few counts of this clone. The chain uses TRBV6-6 and TRBJ2-7, with D possibly matching TRBD2 (6 bases). This CDR3 has 14 amino acids. V was clipped by 6 bases and J by 7 bases, with 19 bases between them. Germline V gene lookup returns CDR1 MNHNY and CDR2 SVGAGI (reference sequence). For the CDR3, the DNA is TGTGCCAGCAGCCCTCAGACTAGTAGTCGAGAGCAGTACTTC. Its translation: CASSPQTSSREQYF.

This clone was observed once. The J gene is TRBJ2-7, the V gene TRBV5-8; D is possibly TRBD1 (5 bases). Looked up from germline, CDR1 is SGHTS and CDR2 is YDEGEE. This CDR3 comprises 14 residues. V shed 0 bases and J shed 3 bases, with 10 bases lying between them. Written as DNA, the CDR3 is TGTGCCAGCAGCTTGGCAGGGTCCGGCTACGAGCAGTACTTC. Translating gives CASSLAGSGYEQYF.

The chain uses TRBV4-3 and TRBJ1-4; D unclear. V lost 1 base and J lost 6, with 15 bases in between. This CDR3 is built from 16 residues. The V gene's germline CDR1 is LGHNA and CDR2 YSLEER. The CDR3 nucleotides read TGCGCCAGCAGCCAAGTTTGGGCGGGCGGCTATGAAAAACTGTTTTTT. The encoded protein is CASSQVWAGGYEKLFF.

The chain employs TRBV5-1 and TRBJ2-1, with D possibly being TRBD2 (5 bases). CDR1 and CDR2 (germline): SGHRS, YFSETQ. V was clipped by 4 bases and J by 0 bases, with 14 bases between them. The CDR3 is made up of 16 amino acids. The CDR3 loop reads CASSPDPADSYNEQFF. CDR3 DNA: TGCGCCAGCAGCCCAGACCCAGCGGACTCCTACAATGAGCAGTTCTTC.

This sequence joins TRBV9 and TRBJ2-5; the match to TRBD1 covers 7 bases. Trimming took 3 bases from V and 1 from J; bases not matched to a gene: 3. The CDR3 is made up of 14 amino acids. Germline V gene lookup returns CDR1 SGDLS and CDR2 YYNGEE. Here the CDR3 reads CASSAWDSQETQYF. DNA of the CDR3: TGTGCCAGCAGCGCCTGGGACAGCCAAGAGACCCAGTACTTC.

In DNA, the CDR3 is TGTGCCAGCAGCATAACGGCCCGCTCTGGGGCCAACGTCCTGACTTTC. Its protein is CASSITARSGANVLTF. V and J are TRBV9 and TRBJ2-6; the D is unclear. The V gene lost 4 bases and the J gene lost 0 bases, with 11 bases spanning the gap. CDR3 length equals 16 residues. Per germline, CDR1 SGDLS and CDR2 YYNGEE.

The V gene is TRBV28, the J gene TRBJ1-2; 7 bases map to TRBD1. The CDR3 sequence is 17 residues long. V lost 3 bases and J lost 3; bases outside the gene matches: 13. Germline values: CDR1 MDHEN, CDR2 SYDVKM. The chain's CDR3 is CASSLATMTGRDYGYTF. As DNA, the CDR3 is TGTGCCAGCAGTTTGGCCACAATGACAGGGAGAGACTATGGCTACACCTTC.

V usage is TRBV7-6 and J usage is TRBJ1-5; 11 bases are a match to TRBD1. The CDR3 has 15 amino acids. Germline V gene lookup returns CDR1 SGHVS and CDR2 FNYEAQ. V lost 5 bases to trimming and J lost 1 base; unmatched junction nucleotides: 1. CDR3 loop: CASSRDRGSNQPQHF. The CDR3, as DNA: TGTGCCAGCAGCCGGGACAGGGGGAGCAATCAGCCCCAGCATTTT. The full variable domain, in which reference TRBV7-6 and TRBJ1-5 provide the parts outside the CDR3, is GAGVSQSPRYKVTKRGQDVALRCDPISGHVSLYWYRQALGQGPEFLTYFNYEAQQDKSGLPNDRFSAERPEGSISTLTIQRTEQRDSAMYRCASSRDRGSNQPQHFGDGTRLSIL.

This chain uses TRBV5-6 with TRBJ1-2; D is ambiguous. CDR1 is SGHDT and CDR2 is YYEEEE in the germline V gene. The V end was cut by 1 base, the J end by 1 base, with 5 bases between. This CDR3 is built from 13 residues. The CDR3 protein is CASSLSDNYGYTF. CDR3 in DNA: TGTGCCAGCAGCTTGTCAGATAACTATGGCTACACCTTC.

This clone was seen only once. This sequence joins TRBV28 and TRBJ1-6; 9 bases map to TRBD1. V shed 4 bases, J shed 10 bases, and the junction held 11 bases outside the gene matches. The germline gives CDR1 MDHEN, CDR2 SYDVKM. CDR3 length: 16 residues. The CDR3 sequence: CASSSSGQGRRSPLHF. CDR3 coding DNA: TGTGCCAGCAGTTCATCGGGACAGGGACGGCGATCACCCCTCCACTTT.

The chain links TRBV15 to TRBJ1-1, with D perhaps matching TRBD1 (5 bases). Germline assignment: CDR1 LNHNV and CDR2 YYDKDF (reference sequence). Trimming stripped 9 bases from V and 10 bases from J, with 21 bases between. This CDR3 region has 13 residues. The CDR3 loop is CATLPRGGSGAFF. The CDR3 DNA reads as TGTGCCACTCTCCCCCGGGGGGGATCGGGAGCTTTCTTT. The full variable domain, completed using reference TRBV15 and TRBJ1-1, is DAMVIQNPRYQVTQFGKPVTLSCSQTLNHNVMYWYQQKSSQAPKLLFHYYDKDFNNEADTPDNFQSRRPNTSFCFLDIRSPGLGDTAMYLCATLPRGGSGAFFGQGTRLTVV.

V is TRBV7-3 and J is TRBJ1-1; D call uncertain. V lost 5 bases to trimming and J lost 4 bases, with 11 bases between them. Germline V gene lookup returns CDR1 SGHTA and CDR2 FQGTGA. This CDR3 is built from 13 residues. In DNA, the CDR3 is TGTGCCAGCAGCACCGGCGCGCGCACTGAAGCTTTCTTT. This codes for CASSTGARTEAFF.

V gene TRBV19 combines with J gene TRBJ1-2; D is unclear. This CDR3 is 17 amino acids long. Trimming removed 4 bases from V and 3 bases from J, with 21 bases in between. The germline V gene has CDR1 LNHDA and CDR2 SQIVND (reference sequence). This chain's CDR3 is CASSTSHGVPSYYGYTF. The CDR3 region has the DNA TGTGCCAGTAGTACCTCCCACGGGGTGCCCTCTTACTATGGCTACACCTTC.

The CDR3 nucleotides are TGTGCCACCAGCAGAGATCGACTGGACAATCAGCCCCAGCATTTT. Translation: CATSRDRLDNQPQHF. The chain combines TRBV15 with TRBJ1-5; no clear D. V lost 0 bases and J 3 bases, leaving 9 bases between the germline ends. The CDR3 is made up of 15 amino acids. The V gene's germline CDR1 is LNHNV and CDR2 YYDKDF (reference sequence).